Measured by frequency, the clone carrying this T cell receptor (beta chain) is medium-sized. Each patient with active arthritis gave synovial fluid along with matched peripheral blood. This sample is part of a study of synovial regulatory T cells in juvenile arthritis. This CDR3 region has 12 residues. DNA is not on record. The germline gives CDR1 SQVTM, CDR2 ANQGSEA. Sequencing was performed with immunoSEQ multiplex PCR; in TCRdb, only in-frame clones are kept and a portion is missing. In all, the sample yields approximately 2,000 clones. J is TRBJ1-2 and V is TRBV29-1. This clonotype was sampled from a donor younger than 30 with juvenile idiopathic arthritis. The sequenced sample consisted of Treg cells from the synovium. This CDR3 reads CSVGTSGYGYTF.